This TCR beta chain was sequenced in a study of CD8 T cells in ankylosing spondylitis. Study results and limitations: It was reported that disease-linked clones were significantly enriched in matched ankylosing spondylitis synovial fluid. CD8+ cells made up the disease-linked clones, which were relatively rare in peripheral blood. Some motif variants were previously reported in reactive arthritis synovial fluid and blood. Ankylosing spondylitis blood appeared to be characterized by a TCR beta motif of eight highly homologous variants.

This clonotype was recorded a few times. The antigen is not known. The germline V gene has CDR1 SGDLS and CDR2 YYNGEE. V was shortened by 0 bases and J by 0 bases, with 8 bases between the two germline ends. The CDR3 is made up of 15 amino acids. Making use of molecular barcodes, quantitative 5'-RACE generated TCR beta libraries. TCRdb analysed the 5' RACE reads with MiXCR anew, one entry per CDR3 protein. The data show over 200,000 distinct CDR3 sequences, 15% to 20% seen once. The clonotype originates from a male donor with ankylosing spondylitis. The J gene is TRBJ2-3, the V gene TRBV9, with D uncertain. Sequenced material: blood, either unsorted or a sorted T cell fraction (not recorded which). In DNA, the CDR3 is TGTGCCAGCAGCGTAGAAGGCAGGAGCACAGATACGCAGTATTTT. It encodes CASSVEGRSTDTQYF.